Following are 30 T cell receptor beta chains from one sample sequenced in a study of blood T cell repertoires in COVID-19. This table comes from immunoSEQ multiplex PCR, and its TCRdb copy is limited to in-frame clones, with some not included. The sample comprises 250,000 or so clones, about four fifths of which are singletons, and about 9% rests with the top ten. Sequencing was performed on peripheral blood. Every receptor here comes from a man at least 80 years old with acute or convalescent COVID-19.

CDR3 amino acids: CASGLIQGWNTEAFF. As DNA, the CDR3 is TGTGCTAGTGGTTTGATACAGGGATGGAACACTGAAGCTTTCTTT. V and J are TRBV12-5 and TRBJ1-1, with D perhaps matching TRBD1 (6 bases). Germline lookup yields CDR1 LGHNT and CDR2 FRNRAP. The CDR3 consists of 15 residues. V dropped 2 bases and J dropped 1 base, with 11 bases sitting between them.

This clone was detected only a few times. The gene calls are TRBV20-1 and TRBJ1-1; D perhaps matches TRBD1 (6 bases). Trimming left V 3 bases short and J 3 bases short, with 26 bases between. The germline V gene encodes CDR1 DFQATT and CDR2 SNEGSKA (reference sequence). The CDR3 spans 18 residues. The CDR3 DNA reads TGCAGTGCTAGTTCAAATGACAGGCCAGGAGACAGATACACTGAAGCTTTCTTT. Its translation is CSASSNDRPGDRYTEAFF.

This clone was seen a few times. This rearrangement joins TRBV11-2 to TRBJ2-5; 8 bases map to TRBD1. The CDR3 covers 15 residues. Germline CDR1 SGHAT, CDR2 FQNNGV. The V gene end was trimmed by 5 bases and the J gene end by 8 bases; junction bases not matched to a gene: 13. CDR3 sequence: CASSPERAGGRTQYF. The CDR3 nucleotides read TGTGCCAGCAGCCCAGAGAGGGCAGGGGGCAGAACCCAGTACTTC.

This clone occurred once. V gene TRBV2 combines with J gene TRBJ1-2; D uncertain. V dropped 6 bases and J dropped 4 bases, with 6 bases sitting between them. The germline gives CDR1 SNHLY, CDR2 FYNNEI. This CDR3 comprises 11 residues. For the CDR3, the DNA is TGTGCCAGCAGGGCTGCCTATGGCTACACCTTC. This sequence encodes CASRAAYGYTF. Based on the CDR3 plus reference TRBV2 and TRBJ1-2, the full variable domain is EPEVTQTPSHQVTQMGQEVILRCVPISNHLYFYWYRQILGQKVEFLVSFYNNEISEKSEIFDDQFSVERPDGSNFTLKIRSTKLEDSAMYFCASRAAYGYTFGSGTRLTVV.

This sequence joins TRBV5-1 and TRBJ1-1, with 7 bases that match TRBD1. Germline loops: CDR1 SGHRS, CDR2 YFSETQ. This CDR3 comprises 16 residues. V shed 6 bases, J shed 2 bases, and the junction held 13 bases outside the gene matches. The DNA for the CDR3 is TGCGCCAGCAATCGGTACCGGGACAGATTTAACACTGAAGCTTTCTTT. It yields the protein CASNRYRDRFNTEAFF.

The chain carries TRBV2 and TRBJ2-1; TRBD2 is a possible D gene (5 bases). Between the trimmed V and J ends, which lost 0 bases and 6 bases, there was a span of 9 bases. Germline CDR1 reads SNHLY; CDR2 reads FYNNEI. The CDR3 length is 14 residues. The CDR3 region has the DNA TGTGCCAGCAGTGAAGCAAGCGGATTCAATGAGCAGTTCTTC. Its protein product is CASSEASGFNEQFF.

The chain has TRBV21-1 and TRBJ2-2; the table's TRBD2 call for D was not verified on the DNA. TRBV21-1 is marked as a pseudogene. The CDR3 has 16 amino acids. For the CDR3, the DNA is TGTGCCAGCAGCCCAAGGCACAGCGCCGGGAGCGGGGAGCTGTTTTTT. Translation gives CASSPRHSAGSGELFF.

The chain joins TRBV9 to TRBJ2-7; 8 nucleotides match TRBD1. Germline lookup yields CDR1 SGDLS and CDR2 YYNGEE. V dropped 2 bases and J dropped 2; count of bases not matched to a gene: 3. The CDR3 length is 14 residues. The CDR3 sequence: CASSVGQGTYEQYF. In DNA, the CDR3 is TGTGCCAGCAGCGTTGGACAGGGAACCTACGAGCAGTACTTC.

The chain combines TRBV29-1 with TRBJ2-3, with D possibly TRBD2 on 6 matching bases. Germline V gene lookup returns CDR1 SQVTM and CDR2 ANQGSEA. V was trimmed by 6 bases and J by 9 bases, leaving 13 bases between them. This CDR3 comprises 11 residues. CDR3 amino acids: CSVGWGETQYF. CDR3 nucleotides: TGCAGCGTGGGATGGGGGGAGACGCAGTATTTT.

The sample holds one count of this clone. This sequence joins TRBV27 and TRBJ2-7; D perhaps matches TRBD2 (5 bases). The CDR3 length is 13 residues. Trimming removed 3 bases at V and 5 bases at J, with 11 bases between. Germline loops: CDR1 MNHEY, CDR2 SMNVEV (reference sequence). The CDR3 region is CASSFTLRDEQYF. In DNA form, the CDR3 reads TGTGCCAGCAGTTTTACCTTGAGGGACGAGCAGTACTTC.

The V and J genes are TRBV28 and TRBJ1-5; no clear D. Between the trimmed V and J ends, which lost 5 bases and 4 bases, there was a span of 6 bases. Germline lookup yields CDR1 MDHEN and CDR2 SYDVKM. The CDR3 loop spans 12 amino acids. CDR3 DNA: TGTGCCAGCAGTCCGGGTAATCAGCCCCAGCATTTT. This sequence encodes CASSPGNQPQHF. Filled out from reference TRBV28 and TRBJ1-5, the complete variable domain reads DVKVTQSSRYLVKRTGEKVFLECVQDMDHENMFWYRQDPGLGLRLIYFSYDVKMKEKGDIPEGYSVSREKKERFSLILESASTNQTSMYLCASSPGNQPQHFGDGTRLSIL.

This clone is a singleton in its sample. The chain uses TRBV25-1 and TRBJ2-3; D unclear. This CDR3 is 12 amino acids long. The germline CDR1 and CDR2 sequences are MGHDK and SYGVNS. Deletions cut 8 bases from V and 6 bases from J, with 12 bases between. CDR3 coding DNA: TGTGCCAGCGCCTACTCCGGGGATACGCAGTATTTT. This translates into CASAYSGDTQYF. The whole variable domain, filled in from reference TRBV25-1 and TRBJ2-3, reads EADIYQTPRYLVIGTGKKITLECSQTMGHDKMYWYQQDPGMELHLIHYSYGVNSTEKGDLSSESTVSRIRTEHFPLTLESARPSHTSQYLCASAYSGDTQYFGPGTRLTVL.

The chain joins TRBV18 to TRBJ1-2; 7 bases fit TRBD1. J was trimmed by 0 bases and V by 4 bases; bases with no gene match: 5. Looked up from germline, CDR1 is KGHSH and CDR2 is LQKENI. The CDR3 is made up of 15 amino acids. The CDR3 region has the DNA TGTGCCAGCTCACGAGGGGACAGTCCTAACTATGGCTACACCTTC. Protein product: CASSRGDSPNYGYTF.

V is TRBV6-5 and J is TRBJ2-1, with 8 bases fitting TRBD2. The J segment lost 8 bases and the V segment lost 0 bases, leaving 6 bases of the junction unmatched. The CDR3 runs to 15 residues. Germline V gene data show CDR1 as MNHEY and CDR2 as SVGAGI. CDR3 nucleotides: TGTGCCAGCAGTTACTCTGGGACTAGGCATGATGAGCAGTTCTTC. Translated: CASSYSGTRHDEQFF.

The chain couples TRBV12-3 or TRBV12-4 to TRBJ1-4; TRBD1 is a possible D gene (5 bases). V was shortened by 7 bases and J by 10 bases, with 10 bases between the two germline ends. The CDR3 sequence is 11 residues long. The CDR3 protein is CASMTERKLFF. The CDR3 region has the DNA TGTGCCAGCATGACAGAGAGAAAACTGTTTTTT.

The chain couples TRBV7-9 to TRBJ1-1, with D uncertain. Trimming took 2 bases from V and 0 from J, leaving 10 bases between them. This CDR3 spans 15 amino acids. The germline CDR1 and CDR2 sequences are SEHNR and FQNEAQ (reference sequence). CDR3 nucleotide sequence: TGTGCCAGCAGCTTACAGGCAAGGCTGAACACTGAAGCTTTCTTT. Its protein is CASSLQARLNTEAFF.

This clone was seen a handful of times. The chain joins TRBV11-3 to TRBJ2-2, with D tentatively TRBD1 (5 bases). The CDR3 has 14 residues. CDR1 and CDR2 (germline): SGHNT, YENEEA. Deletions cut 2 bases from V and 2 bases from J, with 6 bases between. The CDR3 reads CASSLRGNTGELFF. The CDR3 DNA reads TGTGCCAGCAGCTTAAGGGGAAACACCGGGGAGCTGTTTTTT.

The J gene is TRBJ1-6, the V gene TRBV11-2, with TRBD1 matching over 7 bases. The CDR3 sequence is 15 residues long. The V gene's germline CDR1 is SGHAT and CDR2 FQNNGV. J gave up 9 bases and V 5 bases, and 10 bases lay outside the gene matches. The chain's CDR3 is CASSPQAGGVSPLHF. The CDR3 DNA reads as TGTGCCAGCAGCCCTCAGGCAGGGGGTGTTTCACCCCTCCACTTT.

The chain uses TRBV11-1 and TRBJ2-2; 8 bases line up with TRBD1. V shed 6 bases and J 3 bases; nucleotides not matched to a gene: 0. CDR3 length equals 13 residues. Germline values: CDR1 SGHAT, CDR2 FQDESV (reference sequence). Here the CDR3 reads CASRQGDTGELFF. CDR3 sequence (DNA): TGTGCCAGCAGACAGGGGGACACCGGGGAGCTGTTTTTT.

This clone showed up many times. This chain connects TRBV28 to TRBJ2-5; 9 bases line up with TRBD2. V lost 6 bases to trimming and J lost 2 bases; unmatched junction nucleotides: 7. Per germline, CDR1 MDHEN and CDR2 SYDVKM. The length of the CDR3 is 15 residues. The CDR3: CASSPALAGQETQYF. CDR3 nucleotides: TGTGCCAGCAGCCCAGCCCTAGCGGGACAAGAGACCCAGTACTTC.

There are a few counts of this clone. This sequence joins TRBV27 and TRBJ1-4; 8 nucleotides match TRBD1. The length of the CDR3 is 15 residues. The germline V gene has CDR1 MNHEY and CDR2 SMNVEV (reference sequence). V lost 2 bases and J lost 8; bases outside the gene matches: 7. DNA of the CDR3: TGTGCCAGCAGTTTAGGTTGGACAGGGCGCGAAAAACTGTTTTTT. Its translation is CASSLGWTGREKLFF. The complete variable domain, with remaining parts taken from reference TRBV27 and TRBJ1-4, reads EAQVTQNPRYLITVTGKKLTVTCSQNMNHEYMSWYRQDPGLGLRQIYYSMNVEVTDKGDVPEGYKVSRKEKRNFPLILESPSPNQTSLYFCASSLGWTGREKLFFGSGTQLSVL.

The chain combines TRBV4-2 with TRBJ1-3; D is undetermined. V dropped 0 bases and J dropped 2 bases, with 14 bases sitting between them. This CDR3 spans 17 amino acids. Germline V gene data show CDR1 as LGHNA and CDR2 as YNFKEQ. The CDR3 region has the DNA TGTGCCAGCAGCCAAGACTGGAGCAGCTTCCCTGGAAACACCATATATTTT. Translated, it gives CASSQDWSSFPGNTIYF.

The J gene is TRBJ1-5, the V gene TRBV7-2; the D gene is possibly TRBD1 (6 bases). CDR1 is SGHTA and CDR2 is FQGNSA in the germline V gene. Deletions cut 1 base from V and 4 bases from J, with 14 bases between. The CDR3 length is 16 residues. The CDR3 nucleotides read TGTGCCAGCAGCTTAGGGTCCAGGGGAGATAATCAGCCCCAGCATTTT. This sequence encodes CASSLGSRGDNQPQHF.

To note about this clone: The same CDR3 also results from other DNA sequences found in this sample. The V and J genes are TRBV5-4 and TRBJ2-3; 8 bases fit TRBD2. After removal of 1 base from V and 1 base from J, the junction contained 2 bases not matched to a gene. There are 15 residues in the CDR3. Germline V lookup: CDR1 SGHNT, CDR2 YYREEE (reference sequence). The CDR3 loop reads CASSLPGGGTDTQYF. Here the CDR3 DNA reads TGTGCCAGCAGCTTGCCCGGGGGGGGCACAGATACGCAGTATTTT.

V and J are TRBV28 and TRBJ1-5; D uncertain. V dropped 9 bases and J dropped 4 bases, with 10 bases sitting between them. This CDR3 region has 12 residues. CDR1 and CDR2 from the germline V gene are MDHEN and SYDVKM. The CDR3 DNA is TGTGCCAGTTGGGCCCTTAATCAGCCCCAGCATTTT. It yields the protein CASWALNQPQHF.

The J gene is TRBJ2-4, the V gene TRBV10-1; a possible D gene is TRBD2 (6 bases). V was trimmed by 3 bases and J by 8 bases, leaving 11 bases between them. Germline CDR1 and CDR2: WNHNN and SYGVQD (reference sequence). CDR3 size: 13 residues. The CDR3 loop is CASSDGGSDIQYF. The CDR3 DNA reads TGCGCCAGCAGTGACGGAGGGAGCGACATTCAGTACTTC.

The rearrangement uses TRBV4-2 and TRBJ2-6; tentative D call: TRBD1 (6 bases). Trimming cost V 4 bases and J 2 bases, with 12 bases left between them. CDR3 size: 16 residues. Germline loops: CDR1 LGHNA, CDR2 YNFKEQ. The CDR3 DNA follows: TGTGCCAGCAGCCCCCAGGGGAATGCTGGGGCCAACGTCCTGACTTTC. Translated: CASSPQGNAGANVLTF.

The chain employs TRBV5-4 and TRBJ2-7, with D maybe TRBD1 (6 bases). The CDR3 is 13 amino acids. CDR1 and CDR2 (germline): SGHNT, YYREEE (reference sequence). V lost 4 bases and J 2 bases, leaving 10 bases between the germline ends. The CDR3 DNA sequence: TGTGCCAGCAGCCCGGACAGAGCCTACGAGCAGTACTTC. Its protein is CASSPDRAYEQYF.

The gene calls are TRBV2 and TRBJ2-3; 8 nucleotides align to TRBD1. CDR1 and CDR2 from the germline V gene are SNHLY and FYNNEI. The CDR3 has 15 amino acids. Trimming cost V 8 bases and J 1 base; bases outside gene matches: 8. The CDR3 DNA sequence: TGTGCCAGCCTATCGACAGGGGTCGGCACAGATACGCAGTATTTT. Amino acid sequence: CASLSTGVGTDTQYF. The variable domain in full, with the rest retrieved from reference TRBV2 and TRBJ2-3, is EPEVTQTPSHQVTQMGQEVILRCVPISNHLYFYWYRQILGQKVEFLVSFYNNEISEKSEIFDDQFSVERPDGSNFTLKIRSTKLEDSAMYFCASLSTGVGTDTQYFGPGTRLTVL.

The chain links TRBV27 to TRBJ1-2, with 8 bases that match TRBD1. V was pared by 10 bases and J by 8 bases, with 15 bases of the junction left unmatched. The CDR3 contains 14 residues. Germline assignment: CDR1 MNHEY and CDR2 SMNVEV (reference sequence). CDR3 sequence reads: CATGGLGQEDGYTF. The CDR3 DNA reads TGTGCCACCGGGGGCTTGGGACAGGAAGACGGCTACACCTTC.